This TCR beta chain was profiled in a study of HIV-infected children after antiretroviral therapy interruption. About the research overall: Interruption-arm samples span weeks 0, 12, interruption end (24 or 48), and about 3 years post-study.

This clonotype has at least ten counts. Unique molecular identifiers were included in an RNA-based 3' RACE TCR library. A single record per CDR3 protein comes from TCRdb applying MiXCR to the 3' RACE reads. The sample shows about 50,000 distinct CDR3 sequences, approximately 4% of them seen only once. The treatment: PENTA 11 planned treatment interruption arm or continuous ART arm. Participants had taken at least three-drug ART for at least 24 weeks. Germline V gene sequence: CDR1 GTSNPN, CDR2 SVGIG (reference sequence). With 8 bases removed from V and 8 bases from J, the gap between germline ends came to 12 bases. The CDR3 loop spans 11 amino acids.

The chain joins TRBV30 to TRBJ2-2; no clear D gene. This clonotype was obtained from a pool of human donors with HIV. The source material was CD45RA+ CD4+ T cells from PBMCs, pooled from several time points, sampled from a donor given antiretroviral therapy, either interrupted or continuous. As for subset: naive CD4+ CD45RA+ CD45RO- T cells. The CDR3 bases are TGTGCCGGACGAAGGAAGGGGGAGCTGTTTTTT. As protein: CAGRRKGELFF.